The clone carrying this T cell receptor beta chain was recorded many times. TCR cDNA molecules were tagged individually, and each one carried a unique molecular identifier. TCRdb independently ran MiXCR on the 5' RACE reads; one entry per CDR3 protein. This repertoire shows 9,500 to 11,000 distinct CDR3 sequences, around 24% found once; its top ten account for 33%. The data derive from a study of spatial heterogeneity in lung cancer. Study context: Compared with alpha-chain sequences, beta-chain sequences were consistently detected in greater numbers.

Germline CDR1 is MDHEN and CDR2 is SYDVKM. Trimming removed 2 bases at V and 10 bases at J, with 14 bases between. The CDR3 is 13 amino acids. Indicated time point: sample taken at primary tumor resection. Without sorting, whole RNA was sequenced from tumor, nontumor lung or frozen PBMC. The donors comprised some 72 untreated early-stage non-small cell lung cancer patients. This clonotype was obtained from a female donor with early-stage non-small cell lung cancer. V usage is TRBV28 and J usage is TRBJ1-1; unclear D gene. Sample: PBMCs, taken at surgery. The CDR3 DNA follows: TGTGCCAGCAGTTTAGAGGCTCAGACGAGAGCTTTCTTT. As protein: CASSLEAQTRAFF.